These 14 T cell receptor beta chains were all obtained from the same sample, sequenced in a study of shared clonotypes between healthy human individuals. TCRdb keeps only in-frame clones here, not all; method: immunoSEQ multiplex PCR. The sample holds around 2.3 million clones, roughly 95% seen once. The specimen sequenced was naive CD4+ T cells sorted from blood. Subset reported: CD45RA+ positively selected. The receptors come from a man between 18 and 29 years old in good health.

J is TRBJ2-7 and V is TRBV5-1; 9 bases are a match to TRBD2. Trimming removed 1 base from V and 2 bases from J; junction bases left unmatched: 4. In germline, CDR1 is SGHRS, CDR2 YFSETQ. The CDR3 runs 15 residues. DNA for the CDR3: TGCGCCAGCAGCTTGTTGACTAGCGGTACCTACGAGCAGTACTTC. It encodes CASSLLTSGTYEQYF.

J is TRBJ1-6 and V is TRBV9; a weak D match, TRBD1 (5 bases). Trimming cost V 6 bases and J 6 bases, with 13 bases left between them. The CDR3 consists of 14 residues. CDR1 SGDLS and CDR2 YYNGEE come from the germline V gene. The CDR3 DNA is TGTGCCAGCAATCCCGGGACTTCTAATTCACCCCTCCACTTT. Protein: CASNPGTSNSPLHF.

This chain joins TRBV13 and TRBJ2-5; the match to TRBD2 covers 7 bases. With V trimmed by 5 bases and J by 4 bases, 10 bases remained unmatched. In germline, CDR1 is PRHDT, CDR2 FYEKMQ (reference sequence). The CDR3 covers 15 residues. For the CDR3, the DNA is TGTGCCAGCAGCGCTGTTGCGGGAGAGGTAGAGACCCAGTACTTC. Protein sequence: CASSAVAGEVETQYF.

A word on this clone: This same CDR3 is encoded by further DNA sequences in the sample. The chain carries TRBV5-1 and TRBJ1-4; no definite D call. Germline-derived CDR1 and CDR2 are SGHRS and YFSETQ. V dropped 3 bases and J dropped 2 bases, with 8 bases sitting between them. The CDR3 loop spans 14 amino acids. This CDR3 is CASSSGSTNEKLFF. Written as DNA, the CDR3 is TGCGCCAGCAGCTCTGGGTCGACTAATGAAAAACTGTTTTTT.

The chain joins TRBV6-5 to TRBJ1-3; D may be TRBD1 (5 bases). V was clipped by 5 bases and J by 0 bases, with 8 bases between them. CDR1 MNHEY and CDR2 SVGAGI come from the germline V gene. The CDR3 is made up of 14 amino acids. The CDR3 loop reads CASSRDPSGNTIYF. The CDR3 DNA reads as TGTGCCAGCAGTCGGGACCCCTCTGGAAACACCATATATTTT.

The gene calls are TRBV5-6 and TRBJ2-5, with a tentative D call TRBD2 (5 bases). The V gene's germline CDR1 is SGHDT and CDR2 YYEEEE. Trimming stripped 0 bases from V and 5 bases from J, with 17 bases between. The CDR3 runs 16 residues. CDR3 region: CASSLVGWLGVETQYF. The CDR3 DNA sequence: TGTGCCAGCAGCTTGGTTGGCTGGCTCGGGGTGGAGACCCAGTACTTC.

The V and J genes are TRBV11-2 and TRBJ1-5; the match to TRBD1 covers 10 bases. The germline V gene encodes CDR1 SGHAT and CDR2 FQNNGV. CDR3 length equals 14 residues. The ends lost 5 bases at V and 7 bases at J; junction bases unmatched: 5. CDR3: CASSRGTGEQPQHF. CDR3 in DNA: TGTGCCAGCAGCCGGGGGACAGGGGAACAGCCCCAGCATTTT.

J is TRBJ1-4 and V is TRBV11-2; TRBD1 agrees at 8 bases. V shed 4 bases, J shed 4 bases, and the junction held 2 bases outside the gene matches. Germline values: CDR1 SGHAT, CDR2 FQNNGV. The CDR3 covers 14 residues. CDR3 sequence: CASSSGQVNEKLFF. CDR3 bases: TGTGCCAGCAGCTCGGGACAGGTTAATGAAAAACTGTTTTTT.

The chain carries TRBV30 and TRBJ1-3; D is undetermined. Trimming took 3 bases from V and 1 from J, leaving 10 bases between them. This CDR3 contains 14 residues. CDR1 and CDR2 from the germline V gene are GTSNPN and SVGIG (reference sequence). Here the CDR3 DNA reads TGTGCCTGGAGCGGGGTAATATCTGGAAACACCATATATTTT. Residues: CAWSGVISGNTIYF. Drawing the rest from reference TRBV30 and TRBJ1-3, the complete variable domain is SQTIHQWPATLVQPVGSPLSLECTVEGTSNPNLYWYRQAAGRGLQLLFYSVGIGQISSEVPQNLSASRPQDRQFILSSKKLLLSDSGFYLCAWSGVISGNTIYFGEGSWLTVV.

CDR3 in amino acids: CASSLNLGLRSYNEQFF. The CDR3 DNA follows: TGTGCCAGCAGCCTAAACCTGGGACTAAGATCCTACAATGAGCAGTTCTTC. This chain joins TRBV11-2 and TRBJ2-1; TRBD2 matches 7 bases. The CDR3 runs 17 residues. Germline-derived CDR1 and CDR2 are SGHAT and FQNNGV. V lost 5 bases and J lost 1; bases outside the gene matches: 11. The complete variable domain, with remaining parts taken from reference TRBV11-2 and TRBJ2-1, reads EAGVAQSPRYKIIEKRQSVAFWCNPISGHATLYWYQQILGQGPKLLIQFQNNGVVDDSQLPKDRFSAERLKGVDSTLKIQPAKLEDSAVYLCASSLNLGLRSYNEQFFGPGTRLTVL.

The chain is built from TRBV10-3 and TRBJ1-1; a weak D match, TRBD1 (5 bases). CDR3 length: 15 amino acids. Germline CDR1 and CDR2: ENHRY and SYGVKD. Trimming took off 3 bases at V and 0 bases at J, with 11 bases between the two ends. The CDR3 sequence is CAISDGTGMNTEAFF. DNA for the CDR3: TGTGCCATCAGTGACGGAACAGGCATGAACACTGAAGCTTTCTTT.

This clone has only one observation. This chain's CDR3 is CASRRGNTGELFF. In DNA, the CDR3 is TGCGCCAGCAGGAGGGGAAACACCGGGGAGCTGTTTTTT. The chain combines TRBV10-2 with TRBJ2-2; D possibly matches TRBD1 or TRBD2 (5 bases each). The CDR3 is 13 amino acids. Between the trimmed V and J ends, which lost 6 bases and 2 bases, there was a span of 7 bases. Per germline, CDR1 WSHSY and CDR2 SAAADI.

J is TRBJ2-7 and V is TRBV27; 7 nucleotides agree with TRBD1. In germline, CDR1 is MNHEY, CDR2 SMNVEV (reference sequence). The length of the CDR3 is 13 residues. The V and J ends lost 8 bases and 2 bases, in that order; junction bases with no gene match: 6. CDR3 residues: CASGTGTAYEQYF. CDR3 coding DNA: TGTGCCAGCGGAACCGGGACAGCCTACGAGCAGTACTTC.

The V and J genes are TRBV7-2 and TRBJ1-5; tentatively, D is TRBD1 (5 bases). Trimming took 1 base from V and 6 from J, leaving 10 bases between them. The CDR3 extends over 14 amino acids. CDR1 is SGHTA, CDR2 FQGNSA, per germline. In DNA form, the CDR3 reads TGTGCCAGCAGCTTAGGGAGGGGAGGTCAGCCCCAGCATTTT. Protein: CASSLGRGGQPQHF.